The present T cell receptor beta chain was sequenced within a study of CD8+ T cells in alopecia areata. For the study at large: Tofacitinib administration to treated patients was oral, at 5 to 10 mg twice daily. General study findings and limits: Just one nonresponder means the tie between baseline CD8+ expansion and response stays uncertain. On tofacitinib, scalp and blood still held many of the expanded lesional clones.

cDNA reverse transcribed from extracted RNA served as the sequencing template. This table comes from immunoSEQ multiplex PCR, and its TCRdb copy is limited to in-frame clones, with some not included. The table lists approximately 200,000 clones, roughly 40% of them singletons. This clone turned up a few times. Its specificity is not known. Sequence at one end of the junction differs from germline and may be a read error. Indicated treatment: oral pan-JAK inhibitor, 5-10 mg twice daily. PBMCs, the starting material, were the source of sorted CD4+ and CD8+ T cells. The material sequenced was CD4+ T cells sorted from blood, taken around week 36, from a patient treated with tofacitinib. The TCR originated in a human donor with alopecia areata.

The CDR3 region has the DNA TGTGCCAGCAGCCAATCGGGGGAGGGGACCACATTAACTTTT. This codes for CASSQSGEGTTLTF. The V gene is TRBV16, the J gene TRBJ1-5, with TRBD1 as a possible D gene (5 bases). The CDR3 runs to 14 residues. From germline, CDR1 is KGHSY and CDR2 FQNENV.